This is a list of T cell receptor beta chains from one sample in a study of cytomegalovirus exposure and HLA in healthy donors. The assay was immunoSEQ multiplex PCR, and TCRdb's table has in-frame clones only and misses some. The sample has fewer than 200,000 clones, roughly 80% seen once. Sequencing was carried out using PBMCs. These receptor sequences come from a woman under 30 in good health and CMV-seronegative. Both conserved end residues are part of each CDR3. D genes are given only for firm matches. The size entry is marked missing in some rows and otherwise reads once, few, many or a size class.

D gene	clone size	V gene	J gene	CDR3 protein	CDR3 DNA
-	-	TRBV2	TRBJ1-2	CASSEFAGPLGYTF	TGTGCCAGCAGTGAATTTGCGGGGCCCCTTGGCTACACCTTC
-	-	TRBV28	TRBJ1-5	CASIDGWGRGNQPQHF	TGTGCCAGCATCGACGGCTGGGGGCGAGGCAATCAGCCCCAGCATTTT
TRBD2	-	TRBV4-1	TRBJ2-5	CASSRYGLAGNQETQYF	TGCGCCAGCAGCCGATACGGACTAGCGGGAAATCAAGAGACCCAGTACTTC
TRBD2	-	TRBV28	TRBJ2-1	CASSLAGVEFYNEQFF	TGTGCCAGCAGCTTAGCGGGAGTCGAGTTCTACAATGAGCAGTTCTTC
-	-	TRBV6-4	TRBJ2-3	CATSPTSLGTDTQYF	TGTGCCACCTCCCCCACTAGTCTGGGCACAGATACGCAGTATTTT
TRBD2	-	TRBV5-5	TRBJ2-1	CASSLGLAGNNEQFF	TGTGCCAGCAGCTTGGGTCTAGCGGGAAACAATGAGCAGTTCTTC
-	-	TRBV28	TRBJ1-5	CASSLGGQRHQPQHF	TGTGCCAGCAGTTTAGGAGGACAGCGACATCAGCCCCAGCATTTT
-	-	TRBV7-2	TRBJ1-2	CASSLFTGLGYTF	TGTGCCAGCAGCTTATTTACAGGGCTTGGCTACACCTTC
TRBD1	-	TRBV2	TRBJ2-7	CASIPGQEPYEQYF	TGTGCCAGCATCCCGGGACAGGAACCCTACGAGCAGTACTTC
-	few	TRBV19	TRBJ2-1	CASSTDNEQFF	TGTGCCAGTAGTACAGACAATGAGCAGTTCTTC
TRBD2	-	TRBV5-6	TRBJ2-7	CASSSGLDDYEQYF	TGTGCCAGCAGCTCTGGACTAGACGACTACGAGCAGTACTTC
-	-	TRBV10-3	TRBJ1-2	CAISESAGVQGYTF	TGTGCCATCAGTGAGTCTGCAGGGGTACAAGGCTACACCTTC
-	-	TRBV5-5	TRBJ2-1	CASSSYTQLALQFF	TGTGCCAGCAGCTCGTATACACAGTTGGCTTTGCAGTTCTTC
TRBD1	-	TRBV11-2	TRBJ2-1	CASSLSPGQGFNEQFF	TGTGCCAGCAGCCTATCTCCGGGACAGGGGTTCAATGAGCAGTTCTTC
TRBD2	-	TRBV4-2	TRBJ2-1	CASSQSEAGESRDEQFF	TGTGCCAGCAGCCAATCGGAAGCGGGAGAATCTAGGGATGAGCAGTTCTTC
TRBD2	few	TRBV5-6	TRBJ2-1	CASRGGSDPYNEQFF	TGTGCCAGCAGGGGCGGGAGTGACCCCTACAATGAGCAGTTCTTC
-	-	TRBV13	TRBJ2-7	CASSLGTETYEQYF	TGTGCCAGCAGCTTAGGGACAGAAACCTACGAGCAGTACTTC
-	-	TRBV5-1	TRBJ2-7	CASSLEPQGFLPHEQYF	TGCGCCAGCAGCTTGGAACCGCAGGGGTTTTTACCACACGAGCAGTACTTC
TRBD2	-	TRBV9	TRBJ2-3	CASSVVLAGDTQYF	TGTGCCAGCAGCGTAGTCCTAGCGGGAGATACGCAGTATTTT
-	-	TRBV10-3	TRBJ1-1	CAISDGQMFGKSNEAFF	TGTGCCATCAGTGATGGACAGATGTTCGGTAAGAGTAATGAAGCTTTCTTT